A selection of T cell receptor beta chains follows, all from one sample in a study of shared clonotypes between healthy human individuals. Libraries were prepared by immunoSEQ multiplex PCR; TCRdb keeps only in-frame clonotypes and omits some of them. The sample has just over 2,000,000 clones, approximately 94% seen once; the top ten hold 0.9% to 1.3%. Sequences were obtained from naive CD8+ T cells sorted from blood. These receptors originate from a man younger than 35 in good health. Each CDR3 is given with its conserved first and last residue. The D gene is left open where the match is weak. Clone size appears in some rows only: once, few, many, or a class for an expanded clone.

CDR3	DNA	J	D	size	V
CAISEIGVYNEQFF	TGTGCCATCAGTGAGATCGGGGTCTACAATGAGCAGTTCTTC	TRBJ2-1	NA	NA	TRBV10-3
CASSVGGGSGELFF	TGTGCCAGCAGCGTCGGGGGAGGTAGCGGGGAGCTGTTTTTT	TRBJ2-2	NA	NA	TRBV9
CASSFNRFQETQYF	TGTGCCAGCAGCTTTAACAGGTTTCAAGAGACCCAGTACTTC	TRBJ2-5	NA	NA	TRBV7-6
CASSAGLAGHNEQFF	TGTGCCAGCAGCGCCGGACTAGCGGGACACAATGAGCAGTTCTTC	TRBJ2-1	TRBD2	NA	TRBV7-9
CASRDFGQETQYF	TGTGCCAGCAGAGACTTTGGGCAAGAGACCCAGTACTTC	TRBJ2-5	NA	once	TRBV27
CASSQERQVAGASYEQYF	TGCGCCAGCAGCCAAGAGAGGCAGGTAGCGGGAGCCTCCTACGAGCAGTACTTC	TRBJ2-7	TRBD2	once	TRBV4-1
CASSAGGGQFF	TGTGCCAGCAGCGCCGGGGGCGGGCAGTTCTTC	TRBJ2-1	NA	NA	TRBV7-9
CASSTGGRGEQFF	TGTGCCAGCAGCACAGGGGGCAGGGGCGAACAGTTCTTC	TRBJ2-1	TRBD1	NA	TRBV27
CASSLDGGNGYTF	TGTGCCAGCAGCTTAGACGGAGGAAATGGCTACACCTTC	TRBJ1-2	NA	NA	TRBV7-9
CASSLSGSPGYTF	TGTGCCAGCAGCTTGTCAGGGTCCCCTGGCTACACCTTC	TRBJ1-2	NA	NA	TRBV5-6
CASSSSGGFDEKLFF	TGTGCCAGCAGTTCTTCAGGGGGTTTCGATGAAAAACTGTTTTTT	TRBJ1-4	TRBD1	NA	TRBV27
CSVVGVEPSPNEQFF	TGCAGCGTTGTGGGGGTCGAACCGAGTCCCAATGAGCAGTTCTTC	TRBJ2-1	NA	NA	TRBV29-1
CASSLGGPFEAFF	TGTGCCAGCAGCTTAGGTGGTCCATTTGAAGCTTTCTTT	TRBJ1-1	NA	NA	TRBV7-6
CASSFGDSPLHF	TGTGCCAGCAGCTTTGGAGATTCACCCCTCCACTTT	TRBJ1-6	NA	few	TRBV7-9
CASSQDEETNEKLFF	TGCGCCAGCAGCCAAGATGAGGAGACTAATGAAAAACTGTTTTTT	TRBJ1-4	NA	NA	TRBV4-1
CASSQEPDVREKLFF	TGCGCCAGCAGCCAAGAACCAGACGTAAGGGAAAAACTGTTTTTT	TRBJ1-4	NA	NA	TRBV4-3
CASSEDTDPYGYTF	TGTGCCAGCAGTGAAGACACGGATCCCTATGGCTACACCTTC	TRBJ1-2	NA	NA	TRBV6-1
CASSPANRDSSSYEQYF	TGTGCCAGCAGTCCCGCCAACCGGGACAGTAGCTCCTACGAGCAGTACTTC	TRBJ2-7	TRBD1	NA	TRBV2
CASSQLDPLYTEAFF	TGCGCCAGCAGCCAATTGGACCCCTTATACACTGAAGCTTTCTTT	TRBJ1-1	NA	NA	TRBV4-1
CASSLQGTEAFF	TGTGCCAGCAGCCTACAGGGGACTGAAGCTTTCTTT	TRBJ1-1	TRBD1	NA	TRBV6-5
CASAMPGLRGYTF	TGTGCCAGCGCTATGCCGGGCCTAAGGGGCTACACCTTC	TRBJ1-2	NA	NA	TRBV6-1
CASSVEGQGNSPLHF	TGTGCCAGCAGCGTCGAGGGACAGGGGAATTCACCCCTCCACTTT	TRBJ1-6	TRBD1	NA	TRBV9
CASSPRTGLSYNSPLHF	TGTGCCAGCAGCCCCCGGACAGGGTTATCCTATAATTCACCCCTCCACTTT	TRBJ1-6	TRBD1	NA	TRBV5-6
CASSPPLGVNTGELFF	TGTGCCAGCTCACCACCGTTAGGGGTGAACACCGGGGAGCTGTTTTTT	TRBJ2-2	NA	NA	TRBV18
CASSSVRAREGPHEQYF	TGTGCCAGCAGCTCCGTCCGGGCGCGGGAGGGCCCCCACGAGCAGTACTTC	TRBJ2-7	TRBD2	NA	TRBV11-2
CASSFRQGHEQFF	TGTGCCAGCAGCTTCCGACAGGGCCATGAGCAGTTCTTC	TRBJ2-1	TRBD1	NA	TRBV7-9
CASSPIQEGRTEAFF	TGTGCCAGCAGTCCTATACAAGAGGGGAGGACTGAAGCTTTCTTT	TRBJ1-1	NA	NA	TRBV6-5
CASSLWEGMDEQYF	TGTGCCAGCAGCTTATGGGAGGGAATGGACGAGCAGTACTTC	TRBJ2-7	TRBD2	NA	TRBV7-8
CASSQRGETQYF	TGTGCCAGCAGCCAGCGCGGAGAGACCCAGTACTTC	TRBJ2-5	NA	NA	TRBV14
CSVVAVGVLRPNYGYTF	TGCAGCGTTGTCGCAGTCGGTGTACTCCGCCCTAACTATGGCTACACCTTC	TRBJ1-2	NA	NA	TRBV29-1
CASSPKLTNTGELFF	TGTGCCAGCAGCCCAAAACTCACGAACACCGGGGAGCTGTTTTTT	TRBJ2-2	NA	NA	TRBV7-2
CASSPGVSDTEAFF	TGTGCCAGCTCACCAGGAGTTTCTGACACTGAAGCTTTCTTT	TRBJ1-1	NA	NA	TRBV18
CASSLLGGTYEQYF	TGTGCCAGCAGTTTATTGGGGGGGACTTACGAGCAGTACTTC	TRBJ2-7	TRBD2	NA	TRBV28
CASSIFNPTYSTDTQYF	TGTGCCAGTAGTATTTTTAACCCGACCTACAGCACAGATACGCAGTATTTT	TRBJ2-3	NA	NA	TRBV19
CASLLEDSDNSPLHF	TGTGCCAGCTTGTTGGAGGACAGCGATAATTCACCCCTCCACTTT	TRBJ1-6	NA	NA	TRBV2
CASSQLAGDPNEQFF	TGCGCCAGCAGTCAACTAGCGGGAGACCCCAATGAGCAGTTCTTC	TRBJ2-1	TRBD2	NA	TRBV4-1
CASSSMAGAVNEQFF	TGTGCCAGCAGTTCCATGGCGGGAGCCGTGAATGAGCAGTTCTTC	TRBJ2-1	TRBD2	NA	TRBV27
CASAPTGTTSYNEQFF	TGTGCCAGCGCCCCGACCGGGACAACCTCCTACAATGAGCAGTTCTTC	TRBJ2-1	NA	NA	TRBV9
CAWSAGDPDGYTF	TGTGCCTGGAGTGCTGGGGACCCGGATGGCTACACCTTC	TRBJ1-2	NA	once	TRBV30
CASSLNQGGVTDTQYF	TGTGCCAGCAGTTTAAATCAAGGAGGGGTGACAGATACGCAGTATTTT	TRBJ2-3	NA	NA	TRBV28
CASSYLETQYF	TGTGCCAGCAGTTACCTCGAGACCCAGTACTTC	TRBJ2-5	NA	once	TRBV6-5
CASSFGEFATYEQYF	TGTGCCAGCAGCTTTGGTGAGTTTGCAACCTACGAGCAGTACTTC	TRBJ2-7	NA	once	TRBV5-6
CASTRSGLYNEQFF	TGTGCCAGCACCAGGAGTGGTCTTTACAATGAGCAGTTCTTC	TRBJ2-1	NA	NA	TRBV6-1
CASSVFRDLTSPLHF	TGTGCCAGCAGCGTATTCCGGGACTTGACTTCACCCCTCCACTTT	TRBJ1-6	NA	NA	TRBV13
CASTEGREFPWSDTQYF	TGTGCCAGCACTGAGGGGAGGGAGTTCCCTTGGTCAGATACGCAGTATTTT	TRBJ2-3	TRBD2	NA	TRBV6-1
CASSQETGVNTEAFF	TGCGCCAGCAGCCAAGAGACAGGGGTTAACACTGAAGCTTTCTTT	TRBJ1-1	TRBD1	NA	TRBV4-1
CASSLSGGSTEAFF	TGTGCCAGCAGCTTGTCAGGGGGGAGCACTGAAGCTTTCTTT	TRBJ1-1	TRBD1	NA	TRBV5-6
CASSPGQGCEQYF	TGTGCCAGCAGCCCGGGACAGGGGTGCGAGCAGTACTTC	TRBJ2-7	TRBD1	NA	TRBV7-2
CASSSQGTNYGYTF	TGTGCCAGCAGTTCACAGGGGACTAACTATGGCTACACCTTC	TRBJ1-2	TRBD1	once	TRBV6-5
CASSSTSSYEQYF	TGTGCCAGCAGCTCCACTAGCTCCTACGAGCAGTACTTC	TRBJ2-7	NA	NA	TRBV7-9
CASSIGVTSSYMNTEAFF	TGTGCCAGTAGTATTGGGGTCACCAGCTCCTACATGAACACTGAAGCTTTCTTT	TRBJ1-1	NA	NA	TRBV19
CASSQTYTSYEQYF	TGCGCCAGCAGCCAGACTTATACCTCCTACGAGCAGTACTTC	TRBJ2-7	NA	NA	TRBV4-1
CASMGTGTEAFF	TGTGCCAGCATGGGGACAGGGACTGAAGCTTTCTTT	TRBJ1-1	TRBD1	NA	TRBV5-4